This TCR beta chain is from a study of T cells in tuberculosis. Study-level results: Shorter CDR3-alpha in active tuberculosis partly drove smaller distances. A GMM-specific repertoire classifier reached 80% to 90% accuracy, AUROC approximately 0.9.

TCRdb's table, derived via immunoSEQ multiplex PCR, lists solely in-frame clones and lacks some. The sample contains about 25,000 clones, just over 90% of which appear only once. Trimming removed 10 bases at V and 6 bases at J, with 18 bases between. The V gene's germline CDR1 is MRHNA and CDR2 SNTAGT. The CDR3 loop spans 14 amino acids. The sample holds one count of this clone. Its antigen remains unknown. Each donor contributed 95,000 or so T cells on average, unsorted. What was sequenced was PBMCs. The J gene is TRBJ2-2, the V gene TRBV6-4; tentative D call: TRBD2 (6 bases). The sequence derives from a donor between 10 and 29 years old with latent tuberculosis or without tuberculosis infection. Some clones in this sample may be carry-over from other donors' samples. The CDR3 is CATNLEAGSGELFF. CDR3 nucleotides: TGTGCCACCAACCTTGAAGCGGGTTCCGGGGAGCTGTTTTTT.